These T cell receptor beta chains were read from a single sample in a study of technical replicates of blood from a few donors. Assay used: immunoSEQ multiplex PCR; TCRdb lists only in-frame clones, some missing. The sample records tens of thousands of clones, about 86% being singletons. The sample was PBMCs. All receptors come from a human donor in good health. Some clones in this sample may be carry-over from other donors' samples. Each CDR3 is given with its conserved first and last residue. Each record gives: D gene, J gene, clone size, CDR3 length, V gene, CDR3 DNA, CDR3 protein. The D gene is left open where the match is weak. Clone size is shown for a subset of rows, as once, few, many or a class of expanded clone.

- | TRBJ2-5 | - | 13 | TRBV7-8 | TGTGCCAGCAGCTTAGGACTTCAAGAGACCCAGTACTTC | CASSLGLQETQYF
- | TRBJ2-3 | - | 16 | TRBV13 | TGTGCCAGCAGCTTAGTAGGACTATTTGGGGCAGATACGCAGTATTTT | CASSLVGLFGADTQYF
TRBD1 | TRBJ2-7 | - | 13 | TRBV6-1 | TGTGCCAGCAGTGGGAACAGGGGTTCCGAGCAGTACTTC | CASSGNRGSEQYF
- | TRBJ2-7 | - | 14 | TRBV4-1 | TGCGCCAGCAGCCAAGATGGGGCAGTCTACGAGCAGTACTTC | CASSQDGAVYEQYF
- | TRBJ2-7 | - | 14 | TRBV7-6 | TGTGCCAGCAGCCCCGCCAGGGGCAACTACGAGCAGTACTTC | CASSPARGNYEQYF
- | TRBJ2-5 | - | 14 | TRBV5-1 | TGCGCCAGCAGCTTGCAACATCGACAAGAGACCCAGTACTTC | CASSLQHRQETQYF
TRBD1 | TRBJ1-4 | - | 15 | TRBV5-4 | TGTGCCAGCAGCGGGACAGGGTCAGTTAATGAAAAACTGTTTTTT | CASSGTGSVNEKLFF
- | TRBJ1-3 | - | 15 | TRBV7-9 | TGTGCCAGCAGCTTAGGGGGGCTGTCTGGAAACACCATATATTTT | CASSLGGLSGNTIYF
TRBD2 | TRBJ2-6 | - | 17 | TRBV11-2 | TGTGCCAGCAGGGGCGGGGGGGCCTCGTCTGGGGCCAACGTCCTGACTTTC | CASRGGGASSGANVLTF
TRBD2 | TRBJ2-1 | - | 14 | TRBV7-7 | TGTGCCAGCAGCCCCGGGACTAGCGTCAATGAGCAGTTCTTC | CASSPGTSVNEQFF
- | TRBJ1-5 | - | 14 | TRBV2 | TGTGCCAGCAGGGCGGGGGAAGGCAATCAGCCCCAGCATTTT | CASRAGEGNQPQHF
TRBD2 | TRBJ2-7 | - | 14 | TRBV30 | TGTGCCTGGAGTCCGACTAGCGGACACTACGAGCAGTACTTC | CAWSPTSGHYEQYF
- | TRBJ1-1 | - | 14 | TRBV6-5 | TGTGCCAGCAGTTACCAGGGGCGCGGTAATGAAGCTTTCTTT | CASSYQGRGNEAFF
TRBD2 | TRBJ2-7 | - | 15 | TRBV5-4 | TGTGCCAGCAGCTTGGGACTAGCGGGAGGATACGAGCAGTACTTC | CASSLGLAGGYEQYF
- | TRBJ2-7 | - | 12 | TRBV29-1 | TGCAGCGCCACGGACTCGACTTACGAGCAGTACTTC | CSATDSTYEQYF
- | TRBJ2-5 | - | 15 | TRBV11-2 | TGTGCCAGCGGGGGCCCCGGGGGGCCTCAAGAGACCCAGTACTTC | CASGGPGGPQETQYF
- | TRBJ1-4 | - | 14 | TRBV19 | TGTGCCCCCGAGAGGGAGGGTGGAAATGAAAAACTGTTTTTT | CAPEREGGNEKLFF
- | TRBJ1-2 | - | 11 | TRBV6-1 | TGTGCCAGCAGTGCATACTATGGCTACACCTTC | CASSAYYGYTF
- | TRBJ1-6 | - | 16 | TRBV9 | TGTGCCAGCAGCCCCTCCGGGGGGCCGGGGAATTCACCCCTCCACTTT | CASSPSGGPGNSPLHF
TRBD1 | TRBJ1-1 | - | 15 | TRBV4-1 | TGCGCCAGCAGCCAAGGGGGACAGGGGACTACTGAAGCTTTCTTT | CASSQGGQGTTEAFF
- | TRBJ2-1 | - | 15 | TRBV4-1 | TGCGCCAGCAGCCAAGATCGAGAGTCCTACAATGAGCAGTTCTTC | CASSQDRESYNEQFF
- | TRBJ1-1 | - | 16 | TRBV28 | TGTGCCAGCACCATTACAGGGATAGAGTGGAACACTGAAGCTTTCTTT | CASTITGIEWNTEAFF
- | TRBJ2-1 | - | 15 | TRBV6-6 | TGTGCCAGCAGTTTAGGACTGGTCGGGGACAATGAGCAGTTCTTC | CASSLGLVGDNEQFF
TRBD1 | TRBJ1-2 | - | 16 | TRBV5-1 | TGCGCCAGCAGCGGCGGGACAGGTGTCCTGAACTATGGCTACACCTTC | CASSGGTGVLNYGYTF
TRBD2 | TRBJ2-3 | - | 16 | TRBV7-6 | TGTGCCAGCAGCCCAGGCTCAGCGGGAGGGGGATATACGCAGTATTTT | CASSPGSAGGGYTQYF
TRBD1 | TRBJ1-2 | few | 14 | TRBV13 | TGTGCCAGCAGCCCGGGACAGGGTTACTATGGCTACACCTTC | CASSPGQGYYGYTF
- | TRBJ2-3 | - | 13 | TRBV7-9 | TGTGCCAGCAGCCCCCGAGCGACAGATACGCAGTATTTT | CASSPRATDTQYF
- | TRBJ2-1 | - | 15 | TRBV4-3 | TGCGCCAGCAGCCAAGAGGGGTCAGGGGACAATGAGCAGTTCTTC | CASSQEGSGDNEQFF
TRBD2 | TRBJ2-5 | - | 17 | TRBV7-2 | TGTGCCAGCAGCTACGGGACTAGCGGGGCTCGGGGGGAGACCCAGTACTTC | CASSYGTSGARGETQYF
- | TRBJ2-7 | - | 15 | TRBV5-1 | TGCGCCAGCAGCTTGACTGCGGGGCCCTCCTACGAGCAGTACTTC | CASSLTAGPSYEQYF
TRBD1 | TRBJ2-2 | - | 15 | TRBV6-5 | TGTGCCGTCCGCAGGGGGCAAGCGAGCACCGGGGAGCTGTTTTTT | CAVRRGQASTGELFF
TRBD1 | TRBJ1-6 | - | 15 | TRBV7-2 | TGTGCCAGCAGCCAAAGCGGACAGGGGAATTCACCCCTCCACTTT | CASSQSGQGNSPLHF
TRBD2 | TRBJ2-5 | - | 14 | TRBV7-6 | TGTGCCGTCAAAAGCGGGGGGGGCTCGGAGACCCAGTACTTC | CAVKSGGGSETQYF
- | TRBJ1-1 | - | 14 | TRBV2 | TGTGCCAGCACCAGTTGGGCCGCGAACACTGAAGCTTTCTTT | CASTSWAANTEAFF
- | TRBJ2-7 | - | 16 | TRBV10-3 | TGTGCCATCAGTGGGAAACCGGGACACCTTCAGAGCGAGCAGTACTTC | CAISGKPGHLQSEQYF
- | TRBJ2-3 | - | 14 | TRBV7-2 | TGTGCCAGCAGGTCCGACCTCGGGACAGATACGCAGTATTTT | CASRSDLGTDTQYF
TRBD2 | TRBJ2-3 | - | 18 | TRBV15 | TGTGCCACCAGCAGGTCGCGAGCGGGGGCCCAGAGGGCCCATACGCAGTATTTT | CATSRSRAGAQRAHTQYF
- | TRBJ2-7 | - | 15 | TRBV10-3 | TGTGCCATCAGTGTCCTAAGGGGCTACTCCTACGAGCAGTACTTC | CAISVLRGYSYEQYF
- | TRBJ2-1 | - | 14 | TRBV5-4 | TGTGCCAGCAGCTTTGGGGAATTAGCGGCTGAGCAGTTCTTC | CASSFGELAAEQFF
- | TRBJ1-2 | - | 13 | TRBV19 | TGTGCCAGTATTGGGGGCGCTAACTATGGCTACACCTTC | CASIGGANYGYTF
TRBD1 | TRBJ1-2 | - | 15 | TRBV6-5 | TGTGCCAGCAGTTACCTGGACAGGGCCAACTATGGCTACACCTTC | CASSYLDRANYGYTF
- | TRBJ2-2 | - | 15 | TRBV7-9 | TGTGCCAGTATGCCGGGGGGACAGGCGAACGGGGAGCTGTTTTTT | CASMPGGQANGELFF
- | TRBJ1-5 | - | 14 | TRBV6-1 | TGTGCCACTAGAGTCGGACAGAACCCTTCGCCCCAGCATTTT | CATRVGQNPSPQHF
- | TRBJ1-3 | - | 13 | TRBV5-1 | TGCGCCAGCAGCCTGTACAGCGGAAACACCATATATTTT | CASSLYSGNTIYF
- | TRBJ2-5 | - | 14 | TRBV30 | TGTGCCTCCTCCGGGACTTCTTTCGAGAGGATCCAGTACTTC | CASSGTSFERIQYF
- | TRBJ1-1 | - | 11 | TRBV20-1 | TGCAGTGCTAGAGAATTGGGGGGAGCTTTCTTT | CSARELGGAFF
TRBD2 | TRBJ2-2 | few | 15 | TRBV5-5 | TGTGCCAGCAGCCCCCGGGGGGGCAGAACCGGGGAGCTGTTTTTT | CASSPRGGRTGELFF
- | TRBJ1-2 | - | 14 | TRBV9 | TGTGCCAGCAGCGTAGCGGAACAGAACTATGGCTACACCTTC | CASSVAEQNYGYTF
- | TRBJ1-2 | - | 15 | TRBV4-1 | TGCGCCAGCAGCCTCTACCGGACAGCTAACTATGGCTACACCTTC | CASSLYRTANYGYTF
TRBD2 | TRBJ2-1 | once | 17 | TRBV9 | TGTGCCAGCAGCGGACTCCTAGCGGGAGGTTCATACAATGAGCAGTTCTTC | CASSGLLAGGSYNEQFF
- | TRBJ2-2 | - | 19 | TRBV5-1 | TGCGCCAGCAGCGTCGGATCTTCGGGACGGGGGGCGATCACCGGGGAGCTGTTTTTT | CASSVGSSGRGAITGELFF
- | TRBJ2-2 | - | 16 | TRBV4-2 | TGTGCCAGCAGCCAGTGGACACGTACGAACACCGGGGAGCTGTTTTTT | CASSQWTRTNTGELFF
TRBD2 | TRBJ2-3 | - | 16 | TRBV25-1 | TGTGCCAGCAGTGAATTGGTAGCGGGAGCAGGAGATACGCAGTATTTT | CASSELVAGAGDTQYF
- | TRBJ1-6 | few | 14 | TRBV6-1 | TGTGCCAGCAGTGAAGGGGCTGTCGGGGCACCCCTCCACTTT | CASSEGAVGAPLHF
TRBD2 | TRBJ2-1 | - | 16 | TRBV2 | TGTGCCAGCAGCGCGGGACTAGCGGTACCCTACAATGAGCAGTTCTTC | CASSAGLAVPYNEQFF
- | TRBJ1-2 | - | 15 | TRBV29-1 | TGCAGCTCCTCAGGGGATGGGGGTGGGGTTTATGGCTACACCTTC | CSSSGDGGGVYGYTF
- | TRBJ2-3 | once | 17 | TRBV5-1 | TGCGCCAGCAGCTCGGGACTCGTTGCTTCTAGCACAGATACGCAGTATTTT | CASSSGLVASSTDTQYF